The 24 T cell receptor beta chains below were found in one sample sequenced in a study of beta chain features in type 1 diabetes. Expressed TCRB transcripts got sequenced, as all isolated RNA was reverse transcribed. TCRdb's table, derived via immunoSEQ multiplex PCR, lists solely in-frame clones and lacks some. Among about 930,000 clones listed, roughly 16% were seen once. Sequences were obtained from naive CD4+ T cells from blood. The receptors were sampled from a woman aged 18-29 years in good health.

A few counts support this clone. Other DNA sequences in this sample translate to the same CDR3. The rearrangement joins TRBV27 to TRBJ2-5; the D gene is possibly TRBD2 (6 bases). The germline V gene has CDR1 MNHEY and CDR2 SMNVEV (reference sequence). The CDR3 sequence is 13 residues long. V shed 3 bases and J shed 4 bases, with 9 bases lying between them. CDR3 amino acids: CASSFVGGETQYF. CDR3 DNA: TGTGCCAGCAGTTTTGTGGGGGGAGAGACCCAGTACTTC.

This chain connects TRBV6-6 to TRBJ2-2; D ambiguous. Germline-derived CDR1 and CDR2 are MNHNY and SVGAGI (reference sequence). V lost 3 bases to trimming and J lost 6 bases, with 5 bases between them. This CDR3 has 12 residues. CDR3 amino acids: CASSYHPGELFF. The CDR3 region has the DNA TGTGCCAGCAGTTATCACCCCGGGGAGCTGTTTTTT.

This clone showed up just a few times. This chain connects TRBV9 to TRBJ1-1, with a weak D call TRBD1 (5 bases). The germline V gene has CDR1 SGDLS and CDR2 YYNGEE. The CDR3 extends over 13 amino acids. Trimming pared 4 bases from V and 4 bases from J, leaving 11 bases between. CDR3 in amino acids: CASSPGTSTEAFF. The CDR3 nucleotides are TGTGCCAGCAGCCCAGGGACTAGCACTGAAGCTTTCTTT.

This clone was seen more than once but under ten times. J is TRBJ2-1 and V is TRBV15, with 10 bases identical to TRBD2. J gave up 4 bases and V 1 base, and 10 bases lay outside the gene matches. The CDR3 loop spans 18 amino acids. The germline gives CDR1 LNHNV, CDR2 YYDKDF (reference sequence). CDR3 residues: CATSRAGRPGLAYNEQFF. The CDR3 nucleotides are TGTGCCACCAGCAGAGCGGGACGTCCGGGACTAGCGTACAATGAGCAGTTCTTC.

The chain couples TRBV10-1 to TRBJ1-5, with a possible D match to TRBD1 (5 bases). Germline CDR1 reads WNHNN; CDR2 reads SYGVQD (reference sequence). V lost 6 bases, J lost 6 bases, and 18 bases lay in between. CDR3 length: 15 residues. CDR3 protein: CASRAGTPDVQPQHF. The CDR3 DNA is TGCGCCAGCAGGGCAGGGACCCCCGATGTTCAGCCCCAGCATTTT.

CDR3 residues: CASSPMAAFGEKLFF. CDR3 nucleotide sequence: TGTGCCAGCAGCCCTATGGCCGCCTTTGGCGAAAAACTGTTTTTT. V is TRBV9 and J is TRBJ1-4, with D hard to call. V was pared by 4 bases and J by 8 bases, with 18 bases between. The CDR3 length is 15 residues. CDR1 SGDLS and CDR2 YYNGEE come from the germline V gene.

This chain uses TRBV15 with TRBJ2-2; TRBD2 might be the D (5 bases). CDR3 size: 16 residues. Trimming removed 1 base from V and 5 bases from J, with 14 bases in between. The germline V gene has CDR1 LNHNV and CDR2 YYDKDF (reference sequence). Written as DNA, the CDR3 is TGTGCCACCAGCAGAGCCGGGGTTTGGGGAACCGGGGAGCTGTTTTTT. Translating gives CATSRAGVWGTGELFF.

This clone was seen more than once but under ten times. This rearrangement joins TRBV5-1 to TRBJ2-5, with D tentatively TRBD1 (6 bases). The CDR3 loop spans 16 amino acids. Germline loops: CDR1 SGHRS, CDR2 YFSETQ. Trimming shortened V by 4 bases and J by 2 bases, and 18 bases separated the two germline ends. CDR3 sequence (DNA): TGCGCCAGCAGCGTTGCCCGGACAGACCAACAAGAGACCCAGTACTTC. It specifies CASSVARTDQQETQYF.

This chain connects TRBV27 to TRBJ1-2; D is perhaps TRBD1 (5 bases). The CDR3 runs 16 residues. CDR1 is MNHEY and CDR2 is SMNVEV in the germline V gene (reference sequence). V lost 3 bases to trimming and J lost 3 bases, with 17 bases between them. The CDR3 coding sequence is TGTGCCAGCAGTTTTAAACCCCGTTGGGGCTACTATGGCTACACCTTC. It yields the protein CASSFKPRWGYYGYTF.

The J gene is TRBJ2-7, the V gene TRBV7-8, with 10 bases identical to TRBD2. This CDR3 is 15 amino acids long. Germline V CDR1 and CDR2: SGHVS, FQNEAQ. The V segment lost 3 bases and the J segment 2 bases; nucleotides outside the gene matches: 4. CDR3 in amino acids: CASSLTSGPTYEQYF. As DNA, the CDR3 is TGTGCCAGCAGCTTGACTAGCGGGCCTACCTACGAGCAGTACTTC.

This clone was seen only a few times. The chain uses TRBV29-1 and TRBJ2-3; 8 bases agree with TRBD2. CDR3 length: 16 amino acids. V lost 7 bases and J lost 2; bases outside the gene matches: 14. The germline V gene encodes CDR1 SQVTM and CDR2 ANQGSEA. The CDR3 sequence is CSAVPMAGGSTDTQYF. The CDR3, as DNA: TGCAGCGCTGTCCCCATGGCGGGAGGATCCACAGATACGCAGTATTTT.

For this clone: Different DNA sequences within this sample yield the same CDR3. The rearrangement links TRBV5-1 to TRBJ2-3; D remains ambiguous. V was shortened by 1 base and J by 1 base, with 4 bases between the two germline ends. CDR1 and CDR2 (germline): SGHRS, YFSETQ. The CDR3 runs 13 residues. CDR3 loop: CASSLQGTDTQYF. In DNA, the CDR3 is TGCGCCAGCAGCTTGCAGGGCACAGATACGCAGTATTTT.

The chain links TRBV2 to TRBJ2-5; no definite D call. Trimming cost V 4 bases and J 5 bases, with 11 bases left between them. Per the germline V gene, CDR1 is SNHLY and CDR2 is FYNNEI. The CDR3 loop spans 13 amino acids. CDR3 sequence reads: CASSGQKRETQYF. CDR3 sequence (DNA): TGTGCCAGCAGTGGGCAGAAAAGGGAGACCCAGTACTTC. Supplemented by reference TRBV2 and TRBJ2-5, the full variable domain reads EPEVTQTPSHQVTQMGQEVILRCVPISNHLYFYWYRQILGQKVEFLVSFYNNEISEKSEIFDDQFSVERPDGSNFTLKIRSTKLEDSAMYFCASSGQKRETQYFGPGTRLLVL.

The chain links TRBV9 to TRBJ2-1, with TRBD2 identical over 10 bases. Losses at the gene ends were 0 bases for V and 9 bases for J; bases not matched to a gene: 6. Germline CDR1 reads SGDLS; CDR2 reads YYNGEE. This CDR3 contains 15 residues. The CDR3 is CASSVEGSGRSEQFF. In DNA form, the CDR3 reads TGTGCCAGCAGCGTAGAGGGTAGCGGGAGGAGTGAGCAGTTCTTC. Looking up the rest from reference TRBV9 and TRBJ2-1 gives the full variable domain: DSGVTQTPKHLITATGQRVTLRCSPRSGDLSVYWYQQSLDQGLQFLIQYYNGEERAKGNILERFSAQQFPDLHSELNLSSLELGDSALYFCASSVEGSGRSEQFFGPGTRLTVL.

This clone showed up just a few times. The rearrangement uses TRBV7-2 and TRBJ2-1, with TRBD2 matching 9 bases. Looked up from germline, CDR1 is SGHTA and CDR2 is FQGNSA. The length of the CDR3 is 13 residues. Germline trimming cut 1 base from V and 8 bases from J; bases unmatched to any gene: 0. In DNA form, the CDR3 reads TGTGCCAGCAGCTTAGAGCGGGAGGATGAGCAGTTCTTC. Translating gives CASSLEREDEQFF. Variable domain in full (rest from reference TRBV7-2 and TRBJ2-1): GAGVSQSPSNKVTEKGKDVELRCDPISGHTALYWYRQSLGQGLEFLIYFQGNSAPDKSGLPSDRFSAERTGGSVSTLTIQRTQQEDSAVYLCASSLEREDEQFFGPGTRLTVL.

This clone was seen a few times. V usage is TRBV10-3 and J usage is TRBJ2-4; tentatively, D is TRBD1 (6 bases). With 10 bases removed from V and 3 bases from J, the gap between germline ends came to 10 bases. Germline V lookup: CDR1 ENHRY, CDR2 SYGVKD. This CDR3 has 12 amino acids. The CDR3 loop is CATQGNKNIQYF. The CDR3 region has the DNA TGTGCCACACAGGGAAACAAAAACATTCAGTACTTC.

This clone was counted a few times. The chain uses TRBV18 and TRBJ2-7; the D gene is possibly TRBD2 (6 bases). The V end was cut by 0 bases, the J end by 0 bases, with 9 bases between. In germline, CDR1 is KGHSH, CDR2 LQKENI. This CDR3 has 15 residues. The CDR3 is CASSPPGGVSYEQYF. CDR3 DNA: TGTGCCAGCTCACCACCGGGCGGGGTCTCCTACGAGCAGTACTTC. Variable domain in full (rest from reference TRBV18 and TRBJ2-7): NAGVMQNPRHLVRRRGQEARLRCSPMKGHSHVYWYRQLPEEGLKFMVYLQKENIIDESGMPKERFSAEFPKEGPSILRIQQVVRGDSAAYFCASSPPGGVSYEQYFGPGTRLTVT.

This clone was found a few times. The rearrangement joins TRBV19 to TRBJ1-5, with 8 bases fitting TRBD1. Germline-derived CDR1 and CDR2 are LNHDA and SQIVND (reference sequence). The CDR3 sequence is 15 residues long. V was pared by 7 bases and J by 7 bases, with 12 bases of the junction left unmatched. CDR3 DNA: TGTGCCAGTAAAGGCCAGGACAGGGTCCGACAGCCCCAGCATTTT. Translated, it gives CASKGQDRVRQPQHF.

This chain connects TRBV6-6 to TRBJ2-2; 7 bases match TRBD1. The CDR3 is 13 amino acids. Germline V lookup: CDR1 MNHNY, CDR2 SVGAGI (reference sequence). V shed 6 bases and J 6 bases; nucleotides not matched to a gene: 4. The CDR3 reads CASSRDSPGELFF. The CDR3 nucleotides read TGTGCCAGCAGCCGGGACAGCCCCGGGGAGCTGTTTTTT.

The J gene is TRBJ1-1, the V gene TRBV2; 8 nucleotides match TRBD1. CDR1 SNHLY and CDR2 FYNNEI come from the germline V gene. V gave up 6 bases and J gave up 4 bases; unmatched junction bases: 7. This CDR3 is 14 amino acids long. CDR3 coding DNA: TGTGCCAGCAGGGACCGGACAGGGCCCACTGAAGCTTTCTTT. Translating gives CASRDRTGPTEAFF.

V and J are TRBV14 and TRBJ2-1; the D gene is possibly TRBD2 (7 bases). Trimming took 6 bases from V and 8 from J, leaving 20 bases between them. Germline V lookup: CDR1 SGHDN, CDR2 FVKESK. This CDR3 is built from 15 residues. The CDR3 is CASREGGGPFDEQFF. In nucleotides, the CDR3 is TGTGCCAGCAGAGAAGGGGGAGGGCCCTTCGATGAGCAGTTCTTC.

This clone was observed a few times. The genes are TRBV27 and TRBJ2-7, with TRBD2 identical over 14 bases. The germline CDR1 and CDR2 sequences are MNHEY and SMNVEV (reference sequence). J gave up 5 bases and V 5 bases, and 8 bases lay outside the gene matches. The CDR3 is 16 amino acids. The CDR3 DNA follows: TGTGCCAGCAGTCCCGGGACTAGCGGGAGAATCCACGAGCAGTACTTC. Protein: CASSPGTSGRIHEQYF.

Of note for this clone: A junction boundary mismatches the germline segment, possibly from a read error. This chain connects TRBV4-1 to TRBJ2-7, with 12 bases lining up with TRBD1. The germline V gene has CDR1 MGHRA and CDR2 YSYEKL. The CDR3 loop spans 15 amino acids. CDR3 DNA sequence: TGCGCCAGCAGCCTGATCCCGGGACAGGGGGCGAGTTTGGACTTC. Protein sequence: CASSLIPGQGASLDF.

This clone was detected a few times. The chain has TRBV25-1 and TRBJ1-6; D remains ambiguous. From germline, CDR1 is MGHDK and CDR2 SYGVNS. V was trimmed by 6 bases and J by 10 bases, leaving 13 bases between them. The CDR3 covers 13 residues. CDR3 sequence: CASSRRARSPLHF. The CDR3, as DNA: TGTGCCAGCAGCCGACGGGCCCGGTCACCCCTCCACTTT.